These T cell receptor beta chains were read from a single sample in a study of T cell responses to AZD1222 COVID-19 vaccine. Method: immunoSEQ multiplex PCR; TCRdb's copy keeps in-frame clones and lacks some. The profile covers 90,000 to 150,000 clones, with approximately 92% appearing a single time and over 7.5% taken by the ten largest. This specimen consisted of peripheral blood, obtained 28 days after the second AZD1222 dose. These receptors were obtained from an adult who received the AZD1222 COVID-19 vaccine. CDR3s include the opening cysteine and the closing phenylalanine or tryptophan. D genes are given only for firm matches. Expanded clones get a size class; other rows say once, few or many, or leave the size out.

D: .
J: TRBJ1-2
V: TRBV5-1
size: .
length: 12
CDR3: CASSLPGIGYTF
DNA: TGCGCCAGCAGCTTGCCAGGGATCGGCTACACCTTC

D: .
J: TRBJ1-1
V: TRBV6-5
size: .
length: 13
CDR3: CATRTDRNTEAFF
DNA: TGTGCCACCCGAACGGACAGGAACACTGAAGCTTTCTTT

D: .
J: TRBJ1-2
V: TRBV5-1
size: .
length: 13
CDR3: CASSLGRGDGYTF
DNA: TGCGCCAGCAGCTTGGGGAGGGGTGACGGCTACACCTTC

D: .
J: TRBJ2-7
V: TRBV28
size: few
length: 11
CDR3: CASSMTYEQYF
DNA: TGTGCCAGCAGTATGACGTACGAGCAGTACTTC

D: TRBD2
J: TRBJ2-7
V: TRBV5-1
size: .
length: 17
CDR3: CASSIGMSSGQGYEQYF
DNA: TGCGCCAGCAGTATAGGGATGTCTAGCGGACAAGGCTACGAGCAGTACTTC

D: TRBD1
J: TRBJ2-1
V: TRBV4-1
size: .
length: 14
CDR3: CASSQGTGGREQFF
DNA: TGCGCCAGCAGCCAAGGGACAGGGGGTCGCGAGCAGTTCTTC

D: TRBD2
J: TRBJ2-2
V: TRBV7-2
size: .
length: 15
CDR3: CASSLVRGGTGELFF
DNA: TGTGCCAGCAGCTTAGTGCGGGGGGGCACCGGGGAGCTGTTTTTT

D: TRBD1
J: TRBJ1-1
V: TRBV18
size: .
length: 13
CDR3: CASSRQGGTEAFF
DNA: TGTGCCAGCTCGCGACAGGGGGGGACTGAAGCTTTCTTT

D: .
J: TRBJ2-2
V: TRBV11-3
size: .
length: 13
CDR3: CASSLRETGELFF
DNA: TGTGCCAGCAGCTTACGGGAGACCGGGGAGCTGTTTTTT

D: .
J: TRBJ2-2
V: TRBV27
size: .
length: 15
CDR3: CASTPQTVNTGELFF
DNA: TGTGCCAGCACCCCGCAGACTGTTAACACCGGGGAGCTGTTTTTT

D: TRBD1
J: TRBJ1-2
V: TRBV4-1
size: .
length: 15
CDR3: CASSQGTGATYGYTF
DNA: TGCGCCAGCAGCCAAGGGACAGGTGCGACCTATGGCTACACCTTC

D: TRBD2
J: TRBJ2-7
V: TRBV10-3
size: .
length: 13
CDR3: CAIGSGSSYEQYF
DNA: TGTGCCATCGGTAGCGGGAGTAGCTACGAGCAGTACTTC

D: .
J: TRBJ2-7
V: TRBV27
size: .
length: 15
CDR3: CASSGRGTGTYEQYF
DNA: TGTGCCAGCAGCGGTAGGGGGACTGGTACCTACGAGCAGTACTTC

D: TRBD2
J: TRBJ2-5
V: TRBV3-1/TRBV3-2
size: .
length: 16
CDR3: CASSQQLAGGRETQYF
DNA: TGTGCCAGCAGCCAACAACTAGCGGGAGGGCGAGAGACCCAGTACTTC

D: .
J: TRBJ1-6
V: TRBV5-6
size: .
length: 15
CDR3: CASSLISSYNSPLHF
DNA: TGTGCCAGCAGCTTGATCAGCTCCTATAATTCACCCCTCCACTTT

D: TRBD2
J: TRBJ2-1
V: TRBV5-1
size: .
length: 15
CDR3: CASSFASGRADEQFF
DNA: TGCGCCAGCAGCTTTGCTAGCGGGAGGGCCGATGAGCAGTTCTTC

D: .
J: TRBJ2-7
V: TRBV28
size: .
length: 11
CDR3: CASSKSGPRYF
DNA: TGTGCCAGCAGTAAGAGCGGCCCGAGGTACTTC

D: .
J: TRBJ2-1
V: TRBV6-1
size: .
length: 16
CDR3: CASSEAIGSSYNEQFF
DNA: TGTGCCAGCAGTGAAGCGATCGGGAGCTCCTACAATGAGCAGTTCTTC

D: .
J: TRBJ2-1
V: TRBV29-1
size: .
length: 12
CDR3: CSAARLNNEQFF
DNA: TGCAGCGCCGCCAGGCTGAACAATGAGCAGTTCTTC

D: TRBD1
J: TRBJ1-1
V: TRBV7-2
size: .
length: 15
CDR3: CASSSQGGGNTEAFF
DNA: TGTGCCAGCAGCTCCCAGGGGGGCGGGAACACTGAAGCTTTCTTT

D: .
J: TRBJ1-1
V: TRBV18
size: .
length: 15
CDR3: CASSPIDAMNTEAFF
DNA: TGTGCCAGTTCACCTATAGACGCGATGAACACTGAAGCTTTCTTT

D: .
J: TRBJ1-6
V: TRBV18
size: .
length: 15
CDR3: CASSPQNTGNSPLHF
DNA: TGTGCCAGCTCACCACAGAATACAGGGAATTCACCCCTCCACTTT

D: .
J: TRBJ1-6
V: TRBV28
size: .
length: 16
CDR3: CASAAMTASHNSPLHF
DNA: TGTGCCAGCGCTGCGATGACAGCATCTCATAATTCACCCCTCCACTTT

D: TRBD1
J: TRBJ2-5
V: TRBV19
size: .
length: 16
CDR3: CASSMSGGRLGETQYF
DNA: TGTGCCAGTAGTATGTCAGGGGGCCGACTCGGGGAGACCCAGTACTTC

D: TRBD1
J: TRBJ1-1
V: TRBV3-1/TRBV3-2
size: .
length: 17
CDR3: CASSQVIGQGLNTEAFF
DNA: TGTGCCAGCAGCCAAGTGATCGGACAGGGCCTGAACACTGAAGCTTTCTTT

D: .
J: TRBJ1-5
V: TRBV2
size: .
length: 13
CDR3: CASSGHTNQPQHF
DNA: TGTGCCAGCAGTGGACACACCAATCAGCCCCAGCATTTT

D: .
J: TRBJ1-5
V: TRBV28
size: once
length: 12
CDR3: CASLDPGQPQHF
DNA: TGTGCCAGCCTCGATCCGGGACAGCCCCAGCATTTT

D: TRBD1
J: TRBJ1-2
V: TRBV5-8
size: .
length: 15
CDR3: CASSKRDRVDYGYTF
DNA: TGTGCCAGCAGTAAACGGGACAGGGTAGACTATGGCTACACCTTC

D: .
J: TRBJ2-1
V: TRBV7-9
size: .
length: 15
CDR3: CASSLGWGVYNEQFF
DNA: TGTGCCAGCAGCTTAGGGTGGGGGGTCTACAATGAGCAGTTCTTC